This TCR beta chain was recovered during a study of PD-L1 blockade in urothelial cancer. Across the whole study: Individuals in the cohort had been given 0 to 3 earlier chemotherapy regimens.

J gave up 7 bases and V 7 bases, and 11 bases lay outside the gene matches. Germline V gene data show CDR1 as MNHNS and CDR2 as SASEGT. CDR3 length equals 14 residues. TCRdb's table, derived via immunoSEQ multiplex PCR, lists solely in-frame clones and lacks some. This sample yields 55,000 or so clones, of which approximately 84% are seen a single time; 5.5% to 7% belongs to the top ten. This rearrangement joins TRBV6-1 to TRBJ2-7, with 9 bases identical to TRBD1. The specimen comprised PBMCs, sampled around atezolizumab (anti-PD-L1) treatment. The receptor was derived from a man aged 35 to 55 with urothelial cancer. The CDR3 is CASTFSGQGEEQYF. In nucleotides, the CDR3 is TGTGCCAGCACCTTTTCGGGACAGGGCGAAGAGCAGTACTTC.